The entry below describes one T cell receptor (beta chain). Per the original data handling: Amplification from reference gene primers served as the basis for estimated nucleated cell counts. Sequencing used immunoSEQ multiplex PCR; TCRdb keeps in-frame clones, though not all of them. For V, J and clone size, that table is used; D and trimming come from the DNA. The sample has around 300,000 clones, around 85% seen once. The sample comes from a study of blood T cell repertoires in COVID-19. Background on the study: The origin of the acute and convalescent COVID-19 samples was the United States, Italy and Spain. T cells, B-cell-depleted T cells, or PBMCs supplied cDNA or gDNA.

CDR1 is SGHRS and CDR2 is YFSETQ in the germline V gene. Trimming took 0 bases from V and 6 from J, leaving 12 bases between them. CDR3 length equals 14 residues. The specimen sequenced was peripheral blood. The sequence was obtained from a woman between 45 and 65 years old with active or convalescent COVID-19. This chain links TRBV5-1 with TRBJ2-5; no firm D call. The CDR3, as DNA: TGCGCCAGCAGCTTGGACAGCCCTGGAAAGACCCAGTACTTC. Translating it yields CASSLDSPGKTQYF.